The clone carrying this T cell receptor beta chain was picked up many times. RNA transcripts were the source from which TCR beta CDR3 regions were amplified. HTBI primers were employed in first-round RT-PCR, then a second-round multiplex PCR followed. In TCRdb, the multiplex PCR reads were re-called with MiXCR into one record per CDR3 protein. The sample has 500,000 to 600,000 distinct CDR3 sequences; under 45% are singletons. Looked up from germline, CDR1 is MGHRA and CDR2 is YSYEKL. The trim removed 5 bases at V and 6 bases at J, leaving 4 bases unmatched. The length of the CDR3 is 13 residues. The sample is drawn from a study of Graves' ophthalmopathy and Graves' hyperthyroidism.

The clonotype comes from an adult man with Graves' hyperthyroidism. The chain carries TRBV4-1 and TRBJ1-2; TRBD1 aligns across 9 bases. What was sequenced was peripheral blood or thyroid tissue (not recorded which). The CDR3, as DNA: TGCGCCAGCAGCTCGACAGGGGGTAATGGCTACACCTTC. This translates into CASSSTGGNGYTF.